The TCR beta chain described here comes from a study of T cells after yellow fever vaccination. Whole-study findings and limits: A limited proportion of clonotypes was detected within both the CD4 and CD8 compartments.

With regard to this clonotype: One base away lies a much larger clone, so this may be a sequencing read error.

In making TCR cDNA, 5'RACE template switching added a universal primer site and UMIs to it. TCRdb reprocessed the 5' RACE reads via MiXCR and lists one record per CDR3 protein. The table records 46,000 or so distinct CDR3 sequences, approximately 6.3% of them present only once. Germline values: CDR1 LGHNA, CDR2 YSLEER. This CDR3 region has 18 residues. The sample in question was PBMCs, either bulk or a sorted T-cell subset (CD4+, CD8+, memory, or dextramer-sorted; not recorded which), obtained 45 days after the yellow fever booster vaccination. The receptor was isolated from a man aged 25-45 years who received the YFV17D yellow fever vaccine. The chain uses TRBV4-3 and TRBJ2-7; D is uncertain. CDR3 protein: CARSLSDASLRSSYEQYF. The CDR3 DNA sequence: TGCGCCAGAAGCCTTAGTGACGCGTCTCTAAGGAGCTCCTACGAGCAGTACTTC.